Listed below are T cell receptor beta chains from one sample, sequenced in a study of OX40 agonist ivuxolimab in advanced cancers. Sequencing used immunoSEQ multiplex PCR; TCRdb keeps in-frame clones, though not all of them. The table shows some 61,000 clones, with about 77% occurring only once. This specimen consisted of CD4+ or CD8+ T cells sorted from blood, obtained in a trial of the OX40 agonist ivuxolimab. The receptor set was obtained from an adult with an advanced solid tumor such as melanoma, head and neck, liver or kidney cancer. Each CDR3 is given with its conserved first and last residue. D genes are given only for firm matches. Clone size is shown for a subset of rows, as once, few, many or a class of expanded clone.

NA	once	TRBJ1-1	TRBV6-5	CASRGRDQAFF	TGTGCCAGCAGGGGCAGGGATCAGGCTTTCTTT
TRBD1	NA	TRBJ1-2	TRBV30	CAWRTPFGQGFTHYGYTF	TGTGCCTGGAGGACGCCGTTCGGACAGGGGTTTACCCACTATGGCTACACCTTC
TRBD1	NA	TRBJ1-2	TRBV13	CASSLSGTGGFYTF	TGTGCCAGCAGCTTAAGTGGGACAGGGGGTTTTTACACCTTC
TRBD1	NA	TRBJ2-7	TRBV5-4	CASSTGQGSYEQYF	TGTGCCAGCAGCACCGGACAGGGGTCCTACGAGCAGTACTTC
NA	NA	TRBJ1-1	TRBV5-1	CAGRRGLNTEAFF	TGCGCCGGACGACGGGGTTTGAACACTGAAGCTTTCTTT
TRBD1	NA	TRBJ2-2	TRBV29-1	CSVEGTGGAGELFF	TGCAGCGTTGAAGGGACAGGGGGGGCCGGGGAGCTGTTTTTT
NA	NA	TRBJ2-1	TRBV11-3	CASSLGEPYNEQFF	TGTGCCAGCAGCTTAGGGGAGCCCTACAATGAGCAGTTCTTC
NA	once	TRBJ1-1	TRBV2	CASSQGTWETEAFF	TGTGCCAGCAGTCAGGGCACCTGGGAAACTGAAGCTTTCTTT
TRBD2	NA	TRBJ2-2	TRBV6-4	CASSDSLAGVTTGELFF	TGTGCCAGCAGTGATTCTCTAGCGGGGGTCACCACCGGGGAGCTGTTTTTT
NA	few	TRBJ1-4	TRBV6-1	CASSDKPPIFNEKLFF	TGTGCCAGCAGTGATAAGCCCCCGATTTTTAATGAAAAACTGTTTTTT
NA	NA	TRBJ2-2	TRBV10-3	CAISESTAGSGELFF	TGTGCCATCAGTGAGTCGACCGCTGGCAGCGGGGAGCTGTTTTTT
NA	NA	TRBJ1-5	TRBV11-1	CASSIQGDQPQHF	TGTGCCAGCAGCATTCAGGGAGATCAGCCCCAGCATTTT
TRBD1	NA	TRBJ1-2	TRBV28	CASSPHSDRVLGYTF	TGTGCCAGCAGTCCGCACTCCGACAGGGTGTTGGGCTACACCTTC
NA	NA	TRBJ2-2	TRBV18	CASSPDNTGELFF	TGTGCCAGCTCACCTGATAACACCGGGGAGCTGTTTTTT
NA	few	TRBJ2-2	TRBV4-2	CASSQDPANTGELFF	TGTGCCAGCAGCCAAGACCCAGCTAACACCGGGGAGCTGTTTTTT
TRBD2	NA	TRBJ2-7	TRBV19	CASSWGLAGEGSYEQYF	TGTGCCAGTAGTTGGGGACTAGCGGGAGAAGGGTCCTACGAGCAGTACTTC
TRBD1	NA	TRBJ1-2	TRBV7-9	CASSLTGSVDNYGYTF	TGTGCCAGCAGCTTGACAGGGAGCGTAGATAACTATGGCTACACCTTC
TRBD2	NA	TRBJ2-1	TRBV11-2	CASSFTSGSFGEQFF	TGTGCCAGCAGCTTCACTAGCGGGAGCTTTGGTGAGCAGTTCTTC
TRBD1	few	TRBJ1-1	TRBV5-4	CASSFDGTGGTEAFF	TGTGCCAGCAGCTTTGACGGGACAGGGGGCACTGAAGCTTTCTTT
NA	NA	TRBJ1-1	TRBV6-1	CASEGDLNTEAFF	TGTGCCAGCGAGGGGGATCTGAACACTGAAGCTTTCTTT
TRBD1	NA	TRBJ1-2	TRBV15	CATSRDSAGGIYGYTF	TGTGCCACCAGCAGAGATTCCGCAGGGGGGATCTATGGCTACACCTTC
TRBD1	NA	TRBJ2-3	TRBV10-3	CAISGQGSTDTQYF	TGTGCCATCAGTGGACAGGGGAGCACAGATACGCAGTATTTT
NA	NA	TRBJ1-1	TRBV5-1	CASSLETNTEAFF	TGCGCCAGCAGCTTAGAAACGAACACTGAAGCTTTCTTT
TRBD2	NA	TRBJ2-5	TRBV7-6	CASGDSGKETQYF	TGTGCCAGCGGCGATAGCGGGAAAGAGACCCAGTACTTC
TRBD1	NA	TRBJ1-1	TRBV19	CASSDRANTEAFF	TGTGCCAGTAGCGACAGGGCGAACACTGAAGCTTTCTTT
NA	NA	TRBJ1-1	TRBV30	CAWRRNVEAFF	TGTGCCTGGAGGAGAAACGTTGAAGCTTTCTTT
TRBD2	NA	TRBJ2-1	TRBV29-1	CSVYLAASYNEQFF	TGCAGCGTTTACCTAGCGGCCTCGTACAATGAGCAGTTCTTC
NA	NA	TRBJ2-7	TRBV7-2	CASSLSVLYEQYF	TGTGCCAGCAGCTTATCAGTGCTCTACGAGCAGTACTTC
NA	NA	TRBJ2-1	TRBV7-9	CASSLRQGIHNEQFF	TGTGCCAGCAGCTTAAGACAAGGGATTCACAATGAGCAGTTCTTC
TRBD2	NA	TRBJ2-1	TRBV15	CATSRDLAGGTAVLNEQFF	TGTGCCACCAGCAGAGACCTAGCGGGGGGGACTGCTGTGCTAAATGAGCAGTTCTTC
NA	NA	TRBJ1-1	TRBV18	CASSLRDSATFTYTEAFF	TGTGCCAGCTCACTAAGAGACAGCGCGACCTTTACTTACACTGAAGCTTTCTTT
NA	NA	TRBJ2-7	TRBV2	CASTRGIHEQYF	TGTGCCAGCACCAGGGGAATACACGAGCAGTACTTC
TRBD2	NA	TRBJ2-5	TRBV5-4	CASSLGLAGTQETQYF	TGTGCCAGCAGCTTAGGACTAGCGGGCACCCAAGAGACCCAGTACTTC
NA	once	TRBJ1-1	TRBV6-6	CASRLSTVNTEAFF	TGTGCCAGCAGACTGTCAACAGTGAACACTGAAGCTTTCTTT
NA	NA	TRBJ2-7	TRBV19	CASSTWDNYEQYF	TGTGCCAGTAGTACATGGGACAACTACGAGCAGTACTTC
NA	NA	TRBJ2-7	TRBV6-5	CASSYGHRSYEQYF	TGTGCCAGCAGTTACGGACACCGCTCCTACGAGCAGTACTTC
NA	NA	TRBJ2-7	TRBV14	CASSRGEAYEQYF	TGTGCCAGCAGCCGGGGTGAGGCCTACGAGCAGTACTTC
TRBD2	NA	TRBJ2-1	TRBV29-1	CSVAGTLASGRIDNEQFF	TGCAGCGTTGCAGGGACTCTGGCTAGCGGGAGGATTGACAATGAGCAGTTCTTC
TRBD2	NA	TRBJ2-1	TRBV5-8	CASKRKWTSGSWNEQFF	TGTGCCAGCAAACGAAAGTGGACTAGCGGGAGTTGGAATGAGCAGTTCTTC
NA	NA	TRBJ2-7	TRBV7-8	CASSLELVTYEQYF	TGTGCCAGCAGCTTAGAGTTGGTGACCTACGAGCAGTACTTC
TRBD2	NA	TRBJ2-3	TRBV5-1	CASSRGRGDTDTQYF	TGCGCCAGCAGCCGTGGGCGGGGGGACACAGATACGCAGTATTTT
TRBD1	once	TRBJ2-5	TRBV6-6	CASRTDRGLTQYF	TGTGCCAGCAGGACGGACAGGGGATTGACCCAGTACTTC
TRBD2	once	TRBJ2-1	TRBV6-1	CASSESSLVGLAFNEQFF	TGTGCCAGCAGTGAATCCAGTTTGGTGGGACTAGCCTTCAATGAGCAGTTCTTC
NA	NA	TRBJ2-7	TRBV5-6	CASASGNYEQYF	TGTGCCAGCGCTTCCGGCAACTACGAGCAGTACTTC
NA	NA	TRBJ2-3	TRBV30	CAWSVPPNTDTQYF	TGTGCCTGGAGTGTACCCCCGAATACAGATACGCAGTATTTT
NA	NA	TRBJ2-1	TRBV28	CASSGRHRAANEQFF	TGTGCCAGCAGTGGGAGACATCGCGCCGCCAATGAGCAGTTCTTC
NA	few	TRBJ2-2	TRBV7-6	CASSLDWAGELFF	TGTGCCAGCAGCTTAGACTGGGCCGGGGAGCTGTTTTTT
TRBD1	NA	TRBJ2-5	TRBV5-6	CASSLRIQGAHPRETQYF	TGTGCCAGCAGCTTGCGGATACAGGGGGCTCATCCGCGAGAGACCCAGTACTTC
NA	many	TRBJ1-1	TRBV5-1	CASSLAGGDTEAFF	TGCGCCAGCAGCTTGGCCGGGGGGGACACTGAAGCTTTCTTT
NA	NA	TRBJ2-5	TRBV5-4	CASSKDQARGQYF	TGTGCCAGCAGCAAAGACCAAGCCAGGGGCCAGTACTTC
NA	NA	TRBJ2-7	TRBV30	CAWSVFFGTSNEQYF	TGTGCCTGGAGTGTTTTTTTTGGGACTTCCAACGAGCAGTACTTC
NA	NA	TRBJ1-6	TRBV4-1	CASSQVLRPGRFSSYNSPLHF	TGCGCCAGCAGCCAAGTTTTGCGCCCAGGGAGATTTAGTTCCTATAATTCACCCCTCCACTTT
NA	NA	TRBJ2-7	TRBV5-1	CASSHGGREGYEQYF	TGCGCCAGCAGCCATGGTGGGCGAGAGGGGTACGAGCAGTACTTC